This T cell receptor (beta chain) was sequenced for a study of T cells after somatic rescue of genetic block. TCRdb's table, derived via immunoSEQ multiplex PCR, lists solely in-frame clones and lacks some. The data contain tens of thousands of clones, approximately 90% of them singletons. The CDR3 sequence is 15 residues long. Per germline, CDR1 LNHNV and CDR2 YYDKDF (reference sequence). Note on this clone: The junction departs from germline at one end; a sequencing error may be responsible.

The sample consisted of peripheral blood mononuclear cells (PBMCs). V gene TRBV15 combines with J gene TRBJ1-3; D not certain. The sequence was obtained from a man younger than 40. CDR3 in amino acids: CATSGEGVSGNTIYF. Here the CDR3 DNA reads TGTGCCACCAGCGGAGAAGGAGTCTCTGGAAACACCATATATTTT.